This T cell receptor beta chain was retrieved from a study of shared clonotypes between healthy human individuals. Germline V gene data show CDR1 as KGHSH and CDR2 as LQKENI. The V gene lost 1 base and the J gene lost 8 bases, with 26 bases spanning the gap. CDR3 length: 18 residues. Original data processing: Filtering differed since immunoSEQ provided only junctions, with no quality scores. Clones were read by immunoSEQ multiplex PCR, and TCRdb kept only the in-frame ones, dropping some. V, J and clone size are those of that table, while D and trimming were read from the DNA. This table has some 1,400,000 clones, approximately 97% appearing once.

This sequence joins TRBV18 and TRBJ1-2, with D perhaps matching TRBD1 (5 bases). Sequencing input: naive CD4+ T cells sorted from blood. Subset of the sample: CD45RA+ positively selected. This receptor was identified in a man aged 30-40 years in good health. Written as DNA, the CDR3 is TGTGCCAGCTCACCACAAGCCGGGACGGGCACCTATGGCGGCGGCTACACCTTC. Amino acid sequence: CASSPQAGTGTYGGGYTF.